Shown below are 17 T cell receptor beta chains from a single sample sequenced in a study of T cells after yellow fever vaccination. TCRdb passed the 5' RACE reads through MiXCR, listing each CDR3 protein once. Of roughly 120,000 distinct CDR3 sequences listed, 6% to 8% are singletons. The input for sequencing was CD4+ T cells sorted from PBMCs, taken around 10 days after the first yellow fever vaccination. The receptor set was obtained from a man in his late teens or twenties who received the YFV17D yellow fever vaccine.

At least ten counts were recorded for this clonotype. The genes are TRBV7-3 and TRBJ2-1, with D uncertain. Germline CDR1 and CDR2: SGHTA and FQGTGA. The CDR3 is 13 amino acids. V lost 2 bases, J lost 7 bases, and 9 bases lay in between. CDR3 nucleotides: TGTGCCAGCAGCTTAGGTAGTGGGAATGAGCAGTTCTTC. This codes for CASSLGSGNEQFF.

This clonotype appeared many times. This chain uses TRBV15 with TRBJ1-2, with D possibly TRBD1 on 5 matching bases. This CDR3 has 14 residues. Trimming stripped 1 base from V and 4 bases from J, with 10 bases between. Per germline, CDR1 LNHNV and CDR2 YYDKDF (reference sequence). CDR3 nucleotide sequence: TGTGCCACCAGCAGAGCCGACAGCACCTATGGCTACACCTTC. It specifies CATSRADSTYGYTF. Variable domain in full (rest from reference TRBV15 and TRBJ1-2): DAMVIQNPRYQVTQFGKPVTLSCSQTLNHNVMYWYQQKSSQAPKLLFHYYDKDFNNEADTPDNFQSRRPNTSFCFLDIRSPGLGDTAMYLCATSRADSTYGYTFGSGTRLTVV.

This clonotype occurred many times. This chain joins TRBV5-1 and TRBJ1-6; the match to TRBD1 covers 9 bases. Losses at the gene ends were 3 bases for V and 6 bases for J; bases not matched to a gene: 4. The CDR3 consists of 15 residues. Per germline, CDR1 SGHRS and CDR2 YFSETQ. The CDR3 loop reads CASSSTGGSNSPLHF. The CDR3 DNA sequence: TGCGCCAGCAGCTCGACAGGGGGTAGTAATTCACCCCTCCACTTT.

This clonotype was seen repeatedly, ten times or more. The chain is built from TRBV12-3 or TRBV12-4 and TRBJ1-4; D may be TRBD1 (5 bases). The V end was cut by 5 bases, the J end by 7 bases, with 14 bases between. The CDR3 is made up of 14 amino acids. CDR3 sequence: CASSQGVRGEKLFF. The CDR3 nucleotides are TGTGCCAGCAGTCAAGGGGTCCGGGGTGAAAAACTGTTTTTT.

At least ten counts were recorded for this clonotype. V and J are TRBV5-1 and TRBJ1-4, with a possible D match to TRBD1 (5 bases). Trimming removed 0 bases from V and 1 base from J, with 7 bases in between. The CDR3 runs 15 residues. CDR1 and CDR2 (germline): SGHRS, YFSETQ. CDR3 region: CASSLGGVTNEKLFF. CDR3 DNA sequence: TGCGCCAGCAGCTTGGGAGGGGTAACTAATGAAAAACTGTTTTTT.

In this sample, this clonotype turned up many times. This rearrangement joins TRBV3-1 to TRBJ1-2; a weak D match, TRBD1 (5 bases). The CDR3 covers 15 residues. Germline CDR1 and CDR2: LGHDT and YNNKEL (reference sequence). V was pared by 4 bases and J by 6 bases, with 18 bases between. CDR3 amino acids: CASSLNGANRHGYTF. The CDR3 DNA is TGTGCCAGCAGCCTCAACGGGGCGAACCGGCATGGCTACACCTTC.

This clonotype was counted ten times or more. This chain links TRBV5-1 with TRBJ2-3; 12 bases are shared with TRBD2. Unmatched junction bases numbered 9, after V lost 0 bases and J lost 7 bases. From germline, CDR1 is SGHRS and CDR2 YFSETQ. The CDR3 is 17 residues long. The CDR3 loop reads CASSLETSGGPGHTQYF. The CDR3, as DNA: TGCGCCAGCAGCTTGGAGACTAGCGGGGGCCCGGGGCATACGCAGTATTTT.

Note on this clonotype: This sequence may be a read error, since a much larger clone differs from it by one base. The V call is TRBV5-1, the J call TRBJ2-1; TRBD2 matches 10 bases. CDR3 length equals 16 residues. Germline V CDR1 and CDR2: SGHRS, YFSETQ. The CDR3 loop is CASSLKRGGLDNERFF. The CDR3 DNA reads TGCGCCAGCAGCCTTAAGCGGGGGGGCCTGGATAATGAGCGGTTCTTC.

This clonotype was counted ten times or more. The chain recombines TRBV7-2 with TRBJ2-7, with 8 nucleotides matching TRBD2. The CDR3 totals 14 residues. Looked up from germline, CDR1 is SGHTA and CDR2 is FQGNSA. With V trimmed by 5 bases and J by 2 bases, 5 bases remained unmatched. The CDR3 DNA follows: TGTGCCAGCAGCCCTCCGGGACTAGCCTACGAGCAGTACTTC. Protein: CASSPPGLAYEQYF.

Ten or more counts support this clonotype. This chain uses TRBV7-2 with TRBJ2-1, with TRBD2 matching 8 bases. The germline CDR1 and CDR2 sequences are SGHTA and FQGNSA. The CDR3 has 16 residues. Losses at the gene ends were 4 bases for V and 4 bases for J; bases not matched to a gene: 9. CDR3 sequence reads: CASSSLKAGVYNEQFF. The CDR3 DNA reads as TGTGCCAGCAGCTCCCTAAAAGCGGGGGTTTACAATGAGCAGTTCTTC. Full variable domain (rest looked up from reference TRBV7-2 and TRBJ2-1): GAGVSQSPSNKVTEKGKDVELRCDPISGHTALYWYRQSLGQGLEFLIYFQGNSAPDKSGLPSDRFSAERTGGSVSTLTIQRTQQEDSAVYLCASSSLKAGVYNEQFFGPGTRLTVL.

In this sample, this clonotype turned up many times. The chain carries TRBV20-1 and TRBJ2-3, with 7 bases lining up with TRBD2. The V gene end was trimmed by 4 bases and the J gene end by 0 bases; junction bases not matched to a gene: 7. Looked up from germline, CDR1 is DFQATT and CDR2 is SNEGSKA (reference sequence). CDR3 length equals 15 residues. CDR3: CSAIGGSFSTDTQYF. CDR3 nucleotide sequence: TGCAGTGCTATCGGGGGGTCGTTTAGCACAGATACGCAGTATTTT.

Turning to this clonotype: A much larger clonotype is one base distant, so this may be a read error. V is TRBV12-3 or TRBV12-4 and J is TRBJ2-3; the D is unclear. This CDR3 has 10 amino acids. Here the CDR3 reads CTSSSGTQYF. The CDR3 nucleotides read TGTACCAGCAGTTCGGGTACGCAGTATTTT.

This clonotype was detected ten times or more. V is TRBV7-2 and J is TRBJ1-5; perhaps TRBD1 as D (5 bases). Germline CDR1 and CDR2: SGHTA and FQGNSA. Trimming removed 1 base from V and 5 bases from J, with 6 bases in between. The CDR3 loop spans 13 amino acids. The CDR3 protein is CASSLVRDQPQHF. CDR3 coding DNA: TGTGCCAGCAGCTTAGTCAGGGATCAGCCCCAGCATTTT.

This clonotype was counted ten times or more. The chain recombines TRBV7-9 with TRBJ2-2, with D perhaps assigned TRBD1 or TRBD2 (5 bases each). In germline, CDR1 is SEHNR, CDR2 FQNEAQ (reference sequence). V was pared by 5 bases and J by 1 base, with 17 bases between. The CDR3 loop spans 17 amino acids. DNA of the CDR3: TGTGCCAGCAGCGTAACCTCCGGGACGGTGAACACCGGGGAGCTGTTTTTT. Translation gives CASSVTSGTVNTGELFF.

In DNA form, the CDR3 reads TGTGCCAGCAGCTTGGAGGGCGGGGGGCGAGACTACGAGCAGTACTTC. Translating gives CASSLEGGGRDYEQYF. The chain joins TRBV5-4 to TRBJ2-7, with 8 nucleotides matching TRBD2. From germline, CDR1 is SGHNT and CDR2 YYREEE (reference sequence). The CDR3 extends over 16 amino acids. Trimming took 0 bases from V and 3 from J; bases not matched to a gene: 8.

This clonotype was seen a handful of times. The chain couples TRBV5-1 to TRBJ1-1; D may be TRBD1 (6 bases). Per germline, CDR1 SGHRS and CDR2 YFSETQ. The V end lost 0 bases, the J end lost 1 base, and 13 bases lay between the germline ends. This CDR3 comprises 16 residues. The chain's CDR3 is CASSLVRGRGNTEAFF. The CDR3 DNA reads TGCGCCAGCAGCTTGGTGCGGGGGCGAGGGAACACTGAAGCTTTCTTT. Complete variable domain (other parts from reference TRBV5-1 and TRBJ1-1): KAGVTQTPRYLIKTRGQQVTLSCSPISGHRSVSWYQQTPGQGLQFLFEYFSETQRNKGNFPGRFSGRQFSNSRSEMNVSTLELGDSALYLCASSLVRGRGNTEAFFGQGTRLTVV.

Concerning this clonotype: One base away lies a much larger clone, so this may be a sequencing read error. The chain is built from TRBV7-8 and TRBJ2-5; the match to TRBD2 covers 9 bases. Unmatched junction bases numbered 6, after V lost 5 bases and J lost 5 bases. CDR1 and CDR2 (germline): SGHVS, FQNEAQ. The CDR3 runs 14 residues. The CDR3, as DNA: TGTGCCAGCAGCGTTTCAACTAGCGGGGAGACCCAGTACTTC. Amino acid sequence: CASSVSTSGETQYF.